This TCR beta chain was retrieved from a study of blood T cell repertoires in COVID-19. Overall study: PBMCs, B-cell-depleted T cells, or T cells provided the cDNA or gDNA that made up the material.

Authors' processing steps: Counts of nucleated cells, estimated from reference gene primer amplification, were obtained. The data were produced by immunoSEQ multiplex PCR, yet TCRdb's version contains in-frame clones alone and is incomplete. V and J calls plus clone size are reproduced from that table; the DNA served to infer D and trimming. The sample contains fewer than 350,000 clones, 70% to 90% of which appear only once. Enrolment of Seattle patients took place during active infection, and they were followed longitudinally. The sequence derives from a woman aged 30 to 39 with COVID-19, enrolled during active disease. Sequencing input: peripheral blood.

CDR3 sequence: CASSARDRNPYTF. CDR3 coding DNA: TGTGCCAGCAGCGCCCGGGACAGAAACCCCTACACCTTC. The chain uses TRBV7-2 and TRBJ1-2; the match to TRBD1 covers 7 bases. J lost 10 bases, V lost 5 bases, and 10 bases had no gene match. In germline, CDR1 is SGHTA, CDR2 FQGNSA. This CDR3 is 13 amino acids long.